The table lists the clone carrying this TCR beta chain with a count of one. The antigen is not known. These data originate in a study of cytomegalovirus exposure and HLA in healthy donors. Findings of the study overall: It is likely that the observed cluster of highly shared sequence variants was a sequencing artifact.

60 Vbeta and 13 Jbeta primers were used in PCR. Sequenced by immunoSEQ multiplex PCR; TCRdb stores in-frame clones only, minus some. This sample carries under 200,000 clones, 70% to 80% of them seen once, and the ten largest clones take less than 4.5%. This cohort consisted of healthy bone marrow donors. Nominally healthy donors were sampled, though unrecorded immune exposures were likely. The J segment lost 2 bases and the V segment lost 5 bases, leaving 9 bases of the junction unmatched. Germline V lookup: CDR1 MDHEN, CDR2 SYDVKM. This CDR3 is built from 15 residues. The sequencing sample was made of PBMCs. This rearrangement joins TRBV28 to TRBJ2-7; TRBD2 matches 7 bases. The TCR sequence derives from a young man in good health and CMV-seropositive. The CDR3 DNA reads as TGTGCCAGCAGTCTACCGATGGGGGGGACCTACGAGCAGTACTTC. This gives the protein CASSLPMGGTYEQYF.